This entry lists 29 T cell receptor beta chains sequenced from one sample in a study of T-cell memory formation after mild COVID-19. Each CDR3 protein gets one entry after TCRdb re-called the 5' RACE reads with MiXCR. The sample has a few hundred thousand distinct CDR3 sequences; less than 25% are singletons. Sequenced material: PBMCs or a T cell subset sorted from them (not recorded which). These receptors all stem from a man younger than 30 who had mild COVID-19 (a few samples of this study predate the infection). Cell type and time point are not known.

The V gene is TRBV7-9, the J gene TRBJ1-2; D call uncertain. The CDR3 loop spans 15 amino acids. V lost 2 bases to trimming and J lost 0 bases, with 10 bases between them. Germline CDR1 SEHNR, CDR2 FQNEAQ (reference sequence). CDR3 protein: CASSLKALSNYGYTF. CDR3 bases: TGTGCCAGCAGCTTAAAGGCGCTTTCTAACTATGGCTACACCTTC.

This clonotype was seen repeatedly, ten times or more. The chain employs TRBV11-2 and TRBJ2-2, with 11 bases identical to TRBD2. Germline values: CDR1 SGHAT, CDR2 FQNNGV. J lost 5 bases, V lost 5 bases, and 7 bases had no gene match. The CDR3 totals 16 residues. In nucleotides, the CDR3 is TGTGCCAGCAGCCGGGCCGGGACTAGCGGTACCGGGGAGCTGTTTTTT. It encodes CASSRAGTSGTGELFF.

The rearrangement links TRBV10-3 to TRBJ2-2; D remains ambiguous. The germline gives CDR1 ENHRY, CDR2 SYGVKD. The V and J ends lost 3 bases and 1 base respectively, with 6 bases between them. The CDR3 has 14 amino acids. The CDR3 is CAISERENTGELFF. Here the CDR3 DNA reads TGTGCCATCAGTGAAAGGGAGAACACCGGGGAGCTGTTTTTT.

This clonotype came up a few times. The J gene is TRBJ2-3, the V gene TRBV7-2; possible D gene TRBD2, 5 bases. CDR3 length equals 15 residues. Germline lookup yields CDR1 SGHTA and CDR2 FQGNSA. The V and J ends lost 3 bases and 0 bases respectively, with 10 bases between them. CDR3 region: CASSLRVPSTDTQYF. CDR3 coding DNA: TGTGCCAGCAGCTTGCGGGTACCTAGCACAGATACGCAGTATTTT.

This clonotype showed up just a few times. The genes are TRBV20-1 and TRBJ1-1, with D possibly matching TRBD1 (6 bases). V lost 6 bases to trimming and J lost 3 bases, with 14 bases between them. CDR3 length equals 13 residues. Germline V gene lookup returns CDR1 DFQATT and CDR2 SNEGSKA (reference sequence). The CDR3 DNA sequence: TGCAGTGCCCTAGGCCGGGGGCACACTGAAGCTTTCTTT. It yields the protein CSALGRGHTEAFF.

The chain links TRBV4-1 to TRBJ2-7; D might be TRBD2 (5 bases). V was pared by 1 base and J by 0 bases, with 16 bases between. This CDR3 has 17 amino acids. The germline gives CDR1 MGHRA, CDR2 YSYEKL. The CDR3, as DNA: TGCGCCAGCAGCCAAGCCCCGAGGGTTTTGATCTCCTACGAGCAGTACTTC. This sequence encodes CASSQAPRVLISYEQYF.

This chain connects TRBV6-1 to TRBJ2-1, with D hard to call. V lost 7 bases and J 6 bases, leaving 10 bases between the germline ends. CDR1 MNHNS and CDR2 SASEGT come from the germline V gene. The CDR3 is 12 residues long. The DNA of the CDR3 is TGTGCCAGCACCGGCACGTTCAATGAGCAGTTCTTC. Its translation is CASTGTFNEQFF.

This clonotype was seen a few times. The rearrangement uses TRBV20-1 and TRBJ1-3; D is unresolved. This CDR3 spans 16 amino acids. Germline V gene data show CDR1 as DFQATT and CDR2 as SNEGSKA (reference sequence). The germline V and J ends were trimmed by 0 bases and 0 bases, with 12 bases remaining between them. The DNA of the CDR3 is TGCAGTGCTAGAGATATTCGGTTCAGCTCTGGAAACACCATATATTTT. It translates to CSARDIRFSSGNTIYF.

This clonotype was seen a handful of times. The V and J genes are TRBV7-9 and TRBJ1-4; no clear D. Looked up from germline, CDR1 is SEHNR and CDR2 is FQNEAQ (reference sequence). CDR3 length: 15 residues. The ends were cut back, 3 bases at V and 3 bases at J, with 11 bases in the middle. The CDR3 spells CASSFGGPANEKLFF. CDR3 DNA sequence: TGTGCCAGCAGCTTCGGTGGGCCTGCTAATGAAAAACTGTTTTTT.

This chain connects TRBV7-8 to TRBJ1-1; D is ambiguous. The CDR3 has 14 residues. Germline V gene sequence: CDR1 SGHVS, CDR2 FQNEAQ. The V end was cut by 1 base, the J end by 3 bases, with 9 bases between. The CDR3 DNA reads as TGTGCCAGCAGCTTAGTGTCGGGGTACACTGAAGCTTTCTTT. Translating it yields CASSLVSGYTEAFF.

This clonotype was detected many times. This chain connects TRBV6-2 or TRBV6-3 to TRBJ1-5; no firm D call. V lost 8 bases and J lost 0, with 8 bases in between. CDR1 is MNHEY and CDR2 is SVGEGT in the germline V gene. CDR3 length equals 13 residues. In DNA, the CDR3 is TGTGCCAGCGCAACGGCTAGCAATCAGCCCCAGCATTTT. Protein sequence: CASATASNQPQHF.

This chain uses TRBV5-8 with TRBJ2-4; no reliable D call. The V end lost 4 bases, the J end lost 5 bases, and 7 bases lay between the germline ends. The CDR3 sequence is 12 residues long. From germline, CDR1 is SGHTS and CDR2 YDEGEE. CDR3 amino acids: CASSLEENIQYF. The CDR3 nucleotides are TGTGCCAGCAGCCTGGAAGAAAACATTCAGTACTTC.

This clonotype was seen a few times. The CDR3 here is CSARESSASTDTQYF. CDR3 nucleotides: TGCAGTGCTAGAGAGAGCAGCGCTAGCACAGATACGCAGTATTTT. The chain employs TRBV20-1 and TRBJ2-3; no clear D gene. V gave up 0 bases and J gave up 0 bases, with 10 bases separating them. In germline, CDR1 is DFQATT, CDR2 SNEGSKA (reference sequence). This CDR3 region has 15 residues.

In regard to this clonotype: This is likely a read error, given that the CDR3 carries no conserved phenylalanine or tryptophan at its end. The chain joins TRBV18 to TRBJ2-5, with D perhaps matching TRBD1 (6 bases). Per the germline V gene, CDR1 is KGHSH and CDR2 is LQKENI. The CDR3 sequence is 14 residues long. V lost 4 bases to trimming and J lost 0 bases, with 9 bases between them. The CDR3 spells CASSLRTDQETQYL. DNA for the CDR3: TGTGCCAGCTCACTAAGGACAGACCAAGAGACCCAGTACTTA.

The V and J genes are TRBV6-5 and TRBJ2-6, with 14 bases identical to TRBD2. The CDR3 loop spans 18 amino acids. Trimming cost V 6 bases and J 4 bases; bases outside gene matches: 8. CDR1 is MNHEY and CDR2 is SVGAGI in the germline V gene. The CDR3 sequence is CASSLGTSGGSGANVLTF. The DNA for the CDR3 is TGTGCCAGCAGCCTCGGGACTAGCGGGGGATCCGGGGCCAACGTCCTGACTTTC.

This clonotype has just one count. The chain links TRBV9 to TRBJ2-7, with D perhaps TRBD1 (5 bases). Trimming cost V 0 bases and J 2 bases, with 12 bases left between them. CDR1 SGDLS and CDR2 YYNGEE come from the germline V gene. This CDR3 is 15 amino acids long. The CDR3 sequence: CASSVAAGLPYEQYF. The CDR3 DNA sequence: TGTGCCAGCAGCGTAGCTGCAGGGCTACCCTACGAGCAGTACTTC.

With respect to this clonotype: Here the CDR3 omits its conserved ending phenylalanine or tryptophan, so a read error is the likely source. Because the CDR3's place on the DNA is in doubt, the DNA is left out and the CDR3 is given as listed by TCRdb. The chain joins TRBV1 to TRBJ2-7; the table gives TRBD1 as D, unverified against the DNA. TRBV1 is a documented pseudogene. The CDR3 sequence runs 12 residues, both termini included. The CDR3 is CTSSKLDRERVS.

V is TRBV7-3 and J is TRBJ2-2, with 11 bases matching TRBD2. CDR1 SGHTA and CDR2 FQGTGA come from the germline V gene. V was clipped by 4 bases and J by 1 base; unmatched bases: 2. This CDR3 has 16 amino acids. The CDR3 loop reads CASSSLAGVNTGELFF. The CDR3 nucleotides are TGTGCCAGCAGCTCACTAGCGGGGGTGAACACCGGGGAGCTGTTTTTT. The full variable domain, completed using reference TRBV7-3 and TRBJ2-2, is GAGVSQTPSNKVTEKGKYVELRCDPISGHTALYWYRQSLGQGPEFLIYFQGTGAADDSGLPNDRFFAVRPEGSVSTLKIQRTERGDSAVYLCASSSLAGVNTGELFFGEGSRLTVL.

This clonotype was found many times. This sequence joins TRBV10-3 and TRBJ1-2; 7 bases line up with TRBD1. Germline V gives CDR1 ENHRY, CDR2 SYGVKD. Germline trimming cut 2 bases from V and 8 bases from J; bases unmatched to any gene: 11. CDR3 length: 15 residues. CDR3 sequence reads: CAISEPGQVPHGYTF. DNA of the CDR3: TGTGCCATCAGTGAGCCCGGACAGGTCCCCCACGGCTACACCTTC.

This chain links TRBV4-3 with TRBJ1-2, with D possibly matching TRBD1 (6 bases). V gave up 3 bases and J gave up 3 bases, with 8 bases separating them. Germline-derived CDR1 and CDR2 are LGHNA and YSLEER. The length of the CDR3 is 13 residues. In DNA form, the CDR3 reads TGCGCCAGCAGCCAGGACAGCTACTATGGCTACACCTTC. The encoded protein is CASSQDSYYGYTF.

The chain carries TRBV5-1 and TRBJ2-7; D remains unclear. V was pared by 0 bases and J by 2 bases, with 9 bases between. This CDR3 region has 14 residues. Per germline, CDR1 SGHRS and CDR2 YFSETQ. Written as DNA, the CDR3 is TGCGCCAGCAGCTTGGAGGACCCGACCTACGAGCAGTACTTC. Amino acid sequence: CASSLEDPTYEQYF.

Details on this clonotype: One end of the junction varies from germline; a read error may be responsible. The V gene is TRBV7-9, the J gene TRBJ2-5, with 7 bases that match TRBD1. Germline V gene sequence: CDR1 SEHNR, CDR2 FQNEAQ (reference sequence). The CDR3 consists of 12 residues. CDR3 sequence reads: CASSLEDRSEEW. In nucleotides, the CDR3 is TGTGCCAGCAGCTTAGAGGACAGGTCTGAAGAGTGG.

The chain uses TRBV7-2 and TRBJ2-3; D perhaps matches TRBD2 (5 bases). The CDR3 spans 14 residues. Germline CDR1 is SGHTA and CDR2 is FQGNSA. Trimming pared 3 bases from V and 4 bases from J, leaving 11 bases between. CDR3 nucleotides: TGTGCCAGCAGCTTGGGCGGGCGGGCAGATACGCAGTATTTT. This encodes CASSLGGRADTQYF.

This chain connects TRBV5-1 to TRBJ1-6, with 7 bases that match TRBD1. CDR3 length equals 15 residues. V was pared by 4 bases and J by 5 bases, with 6 bases of the junction left unmatched. Germline CDR1 reads SGHRS; CDR2 reads YFSETQ. The CDR3 bases are TGCGCCAGCAGCAGACAGGGAGGGGATAATTCACCCCTCCACTTT. Translating gives CASSRQGGDNSPLHF.

This chain connects TRBV7-2 to TRBJ2-3; 10 positions match TRBD1. Germline V gene lookup returns CDR1 SGHTA and CDR2 FQGNSA. The CDR3 has 15 amino acids. The V segment lost 6 bases and the J segment 6 bases; nucleotides outside the gene matches: 9. CDR3 region: CASSWRDRGADTQYF. The CDR3 DNA reads TGTGCCAGCAGTTGGCGGGACAGGGGTGCGGATACGCAGTATTTT. The variable domain in full, completed from reference TRBV7-2 and TRBJ2-3, reads GAGVSQSPSNKVTEKGKDVELRCDPISGHTALYWYRQSLGQGLEFLIYFQGNSAPDKSGLPSDRFSAERTGGSVSTLTIQRTQQEDSAVYLCASSWRDRGADTQYFGPGTRLTVL.

The chain is built from TRBV20-1 and TRBJ2-3; TRBD2 aligns across 11 bases. With V trimmed by 6 bases and J by 8 bases, 7 bases remained unmatched. Germline V gives CDR1 DFQATT, CDR2 SNEGSKA (reference sequence). The CDR3 consists of 13 residues. CDR3 loop: CSALTSGVGTQYF. The CDR3 nucleotides are TGCAGTGCCCTGACTAGCGGGGTCGGTACGCAGTATTTT.

This clonotype was observed a few times. The chain couples TRBV7-9 to TRBJ2-5; 13 positions agree with TRBD2. The CDR3 is 16 residues long. CDR1 SEHNR and CDR2 FQNEAQ come from the germline V gene (reference sequence). The J segment lost 1 base and the V segment lost 3 bases, leaving 2 bases of the junction unmatched. The CDR3 region has the DNA TGTGCCAGCAGCTTCGGACTAGCGGGGGCCCAAGAGACCCAGTACTTC. Translation: CASSFGLAGAQETQYF. Full variable domain (remainder filled in from reference TRBV7-9 and TRBJ2-5): DTGVSQNPRHKITKRGQNVTFRCDPISEHNRLYWYRQTLGQGPEFLTYFQNEAQLEKSRLLSDRFSAERPKGSFSTLEIQRTEQGDSAMYLCASSFGLAGAQETQYFGPGTRLLVL.

V and J are TRBV20-1 and TRBJ1-1; D remains unclear. The CDR3 runs 12 residues. The V gene lost 3 bases and the J gene lost 10 bases, with 15 bases spanning the gap. Per the germline V gene, CDR1 is DFQATT and CDR2 is SNEGSKA (reference sequence). Here the CDR3 reads CSARSGGLAAFF. The CDR3 DNA sequence: TGCAGTGCTAGGTCTGGCGGTTTGGCAGCTTTCTTT.

This clonotype was observed a handful of times. The J gene is TRBJ2-1, the V gene TRBV29-1; D is ambiguous. V was cut by 3 bases and J by 0 bases, with 6 bases left in between. The CDR3 is 13 residues long. Looked up from germline, CDR1 is SQVTM and CDR2 is ANQGSEA. The CDR3 sequence: CSVDIPSYNEQFF. For the CDR3, the DNA is TGCAGCGTTGACATCCCCTCCTACAATGAGCAGTTCTTC.